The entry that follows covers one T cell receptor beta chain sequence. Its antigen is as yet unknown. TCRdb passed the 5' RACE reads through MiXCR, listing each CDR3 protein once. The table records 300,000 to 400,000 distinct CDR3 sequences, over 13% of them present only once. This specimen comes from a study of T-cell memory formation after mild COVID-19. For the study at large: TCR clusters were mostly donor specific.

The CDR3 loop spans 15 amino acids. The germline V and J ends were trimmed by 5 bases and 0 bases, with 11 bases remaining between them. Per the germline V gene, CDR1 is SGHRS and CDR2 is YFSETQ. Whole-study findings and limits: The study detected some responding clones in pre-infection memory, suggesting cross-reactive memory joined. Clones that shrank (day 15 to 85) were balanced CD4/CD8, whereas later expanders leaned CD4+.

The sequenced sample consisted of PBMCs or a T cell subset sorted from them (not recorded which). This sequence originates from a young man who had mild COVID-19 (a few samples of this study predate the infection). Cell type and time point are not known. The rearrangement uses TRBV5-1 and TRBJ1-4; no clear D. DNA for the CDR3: TGCGCCAGCAGGATAAACAGTGCAACTAATGAAAAACTGTTTTTT. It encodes CASRINSATNEKLFF.